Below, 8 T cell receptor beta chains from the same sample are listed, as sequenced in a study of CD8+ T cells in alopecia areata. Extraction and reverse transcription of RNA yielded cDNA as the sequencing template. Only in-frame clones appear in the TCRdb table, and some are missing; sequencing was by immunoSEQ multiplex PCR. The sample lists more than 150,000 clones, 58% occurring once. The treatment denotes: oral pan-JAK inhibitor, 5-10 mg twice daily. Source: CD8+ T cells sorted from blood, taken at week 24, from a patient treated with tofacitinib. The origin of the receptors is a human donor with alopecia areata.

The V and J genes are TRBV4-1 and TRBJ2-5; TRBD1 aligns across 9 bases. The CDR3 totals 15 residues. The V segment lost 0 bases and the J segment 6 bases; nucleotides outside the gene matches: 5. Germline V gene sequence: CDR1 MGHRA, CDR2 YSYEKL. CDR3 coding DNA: TGCGCCAGCAGCCAAGATGACGGACAGGGGCAGACCCAGTACTTC. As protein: CASSQDDGQGQTQYF.

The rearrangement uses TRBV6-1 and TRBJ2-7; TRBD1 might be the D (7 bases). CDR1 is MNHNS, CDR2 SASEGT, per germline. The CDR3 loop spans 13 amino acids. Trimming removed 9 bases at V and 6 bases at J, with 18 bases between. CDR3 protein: CASYRGGPSEQYF. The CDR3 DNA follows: TGTGCCAGTTACAGGGGAGGACCCTCCGAGCAGTACTTC.

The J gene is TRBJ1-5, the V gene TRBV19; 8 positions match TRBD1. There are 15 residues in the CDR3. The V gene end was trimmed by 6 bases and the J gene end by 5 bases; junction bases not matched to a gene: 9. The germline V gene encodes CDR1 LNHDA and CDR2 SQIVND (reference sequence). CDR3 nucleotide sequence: TGTGCCAGTAGCCTGACAGGGGCCCTCCATCAGCCCCAGCATTTT. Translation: CASSLTGALHQPQHF.

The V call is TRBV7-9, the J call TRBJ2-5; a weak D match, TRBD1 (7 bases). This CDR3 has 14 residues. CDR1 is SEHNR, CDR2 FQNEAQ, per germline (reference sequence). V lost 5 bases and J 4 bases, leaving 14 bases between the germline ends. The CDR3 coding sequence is TGTGCCAGCAGCACCAGGGGGGTTCGAGAGACCCAGTACTTC. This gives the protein CASSTRGVRETQYF.

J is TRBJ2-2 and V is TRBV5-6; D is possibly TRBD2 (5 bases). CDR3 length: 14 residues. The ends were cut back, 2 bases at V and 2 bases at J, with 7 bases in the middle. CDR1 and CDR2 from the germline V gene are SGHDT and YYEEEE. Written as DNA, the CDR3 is TGTGCCAGCAGCTTTGGACTCAACACCGGGGAGCTGTTTTTT. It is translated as CASSFGLNTGELFF.

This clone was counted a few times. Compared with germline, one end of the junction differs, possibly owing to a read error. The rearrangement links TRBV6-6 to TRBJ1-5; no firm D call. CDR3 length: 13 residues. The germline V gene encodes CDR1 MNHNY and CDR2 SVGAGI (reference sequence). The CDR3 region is CASTQGSNQPQHF. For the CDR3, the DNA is TGCGCCAGCACACAAGGAAGCAATCAGCCCCAGCATTTT.

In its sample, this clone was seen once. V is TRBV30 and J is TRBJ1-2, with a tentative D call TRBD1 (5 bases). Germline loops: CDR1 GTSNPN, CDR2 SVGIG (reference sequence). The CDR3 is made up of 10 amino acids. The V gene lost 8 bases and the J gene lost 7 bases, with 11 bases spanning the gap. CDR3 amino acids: CATQDSGYTF. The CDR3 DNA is TGTGCCACGCAAGACAGTGGCTACACCTTC.

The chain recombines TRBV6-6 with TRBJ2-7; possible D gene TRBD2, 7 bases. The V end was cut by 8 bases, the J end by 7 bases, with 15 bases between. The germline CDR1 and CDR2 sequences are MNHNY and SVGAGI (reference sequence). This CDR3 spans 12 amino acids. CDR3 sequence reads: CASGGGAGEQYF. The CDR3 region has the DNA TGTGCCAGCGGAGGGGGGGCAGGTGAGCAGTACTTC.